This TCR beta chain emerged from a study of vaccination and CD4 T cells after COVID-19. Turning to the study itself: Overlapping spike peptides served as the stimulus for the cells. These peptides came from SARS-CoV-2 and from the common cold coronaviruses HCoV-NL63, HCoV-OC43 and HCoV-229E.

Note on this clonotype: Its antigen is not known.

Treatment denoted: roughly ten-day PBMC culture with coronavirus spike peptide pools or control peptides (ViraFEST assay). Half the medium was replaced with fresh IL-2 medium on days 3 and 7. The assay that was used to sequence DNA from cultured CD4+ T cells was the Oncomine TCR Beta short-read assay. MiXCR, applied by TCRdb to the PCR reads, yields one record per CDR3 protein. In the table there are roughly 7,700 distinct CDR3 sequences, 60% of which are singletons. The ends were cut back, 2 bases at V and 0 bases at J, with 8 bases in the middle. From germline, CDR1 is DFQATT and CDR2 SNEGSKA (reference sequence). This CDR3 has 14 amino acids.

The V call is TRBV20-1, the J call TRBJ1-3; D is possibly TRBD1 (5 bases). This sequence was found in a human donor who had recovered from COVID-19. Sequencing used CD4+ T cells from blood, cultured in vitro. The CDR3 DNA sequence: TGCAGTGCTAGACGGGGGATCTCTGGAAACACCATATATTTT. Protein: CSARRGISGNTIYF.